The 21 T cell receptor beta chains given below trace back to one sample, sequenced in a study of Graves' ophthalmopathy and Graves' hyperthyroidism. Using RNA transcripts, the TCR beta CDR3 regions were amplified. HTBI primers served in a first-round RT-PCR, which a second-round multiplex PCR followed. TCRdb processed the multiplex PCR reads anew with MiXCR; each CDR3 protein has one entry. The sample lists roughly 500,000 distinct CDR3 sequences; roughly 14% were seen once. Sequenced material: blood. These receptors were collected from a woman in her 30s with Graves' ophthalmopathy.

This clonotype was picked up many times. V is TRBV24-1 and J is TRBJ1-2, with D tentatively TRBD1 (6 bases). The V end lost 9 bases, the J end lost 2 bases, and 6 bases lay between the germline ends. Germline V gives CDR1 KGHDR, CDR2 SFDVKD. This CDR3 is built from 11 residues. The CDR3 spells CATGGNYGYTF. CDR3 DNA: TGTGCCACCGGGGGCAACTATGGCTACACCTTC.

This clonotype was picked up many times. The chain employs TRBV11-3 and TRBJ1-1, with D possibly matching TRBD1 (6 bases). The germline V gene has CDR1 SGHNT and CDR2 YENEEA. V lost 5 bases and J 7 bases, leaving 17 bases between the germline ends. The CDR3 spans 14 residues. The CDR3 DNA reads as TGTGCCAGCAGCCCCCCATGGGGGGCCAGTGAAGCTTTCTTT. Protein sequence: CASSPPWGASEAFF.

Ten or more counts support this clonotype. The chain links TRBV6-1 to TRBJ1-2, with 11 bases fitting TRBD1. CDR1 is MNHNS and CDR2 is SASEGT in the germline V gene. The V segment lost 2 bases and the J segment 4 bases; nucleotides outside the gene matches: 6. There are 16 residues in the CDR3. CDR3 nucleotides: TGTGCCAGCAGTGAAATTGGACAGGGGGCTGCCTATGGCTACACCTTC. This translates into CASSEIGQGAAYGYTF.

This clonotype came up many times. The chain links TRBV2 to TRBJ2-7, with 7 positions matching TRBD1. Unmatched junction bases numbered 2, after V lost 6 bases and J lost 3 bases. This CDR3 is 12 amino acids long. Germline CDR1 is SNHLY and CDR2 is FYNNEI. CDR3 region: CASSGDSYEQYF. CDR3 DNA: TGTGCCAGCAGCGGGGACAGCTACGAGCAGTACTTC.

This clonotype was recorded at least ten times. The chain uses TRBV7-2 and TRBJ2-5; 10 positions agree with TRBD1. J lost 3 bases, V lost 5 bases, and 6 bases had no gene match. Per germline, CDR1 SGHTA and CDR2 FQGNSA. This CDR3 contains 15 residues. In nucleotides, the CDR3 is TGTGCCAGCAGCCCTAGACAGGGGGCGAAAGAGACCCAGTACTTC. This translates into CASSPRQGAKETQYF.

This clonotype was observed many times. This chain links TRBV29-1 with TRBJ2-7; perhaps TRBD1 as D (5 bases). The CDR3 contains 13 residues. Trimming cost V 4 bases and J 1 base, with 11 bases left between them. Germline assignment: CDR1 SQVTM and CDR2 ANQGSEA. In DNA form, the CDR3 reads TGCAGCGTTGTAACAGGCGATTCCTACGAGCAGTACTTC. It codes for CSVVTGDSYEQYF.

The sample holds many counts of this clonotype. The rearrangement joins TRBV30 to TRBJ1-2, with D uncertain. Germline V gives CDR1 GTSNPN, CDR2 SVGIG (reference sequence). The CDR3 runs to 14 residues. V was trimmed by 5 bases and J by 3 bases, leaving 16 bases between them. The CDR3 protein is CAWGNRGFDYGYTF. The CDR3 coding sequence is TGTGCCTGGGGTAACAGAGGCTTTGACTATGGCTACACCTTC.

The chain uses TRBV2 and TRBJ1-1; no reliable D call. The germline CDR1 and CDR2 sequences are SNHLY and FYNNEI. This CDR3 is built from 12 residues. Trimming left V 1 base short and J 7 bases short, with 7 bases between. For the CDR3, the DNA is TGTGCCAGCAGTGAAGTCAGGTTTGAAGCTTTCTTT. Its protein is CASSEVRFEAFF.

Many counts were recorded for this clonotype. V is TRBV5-6 and J is TRBJ2-6; D is ambiguous. The CDR3 loop spans 13 amino acids. V lost 7 bases to trimming and J lost 4 bases, with 9 bases between them. The germline CDR1 and CDR2 sequences are SGHDT and YYEEEE. CDR3 nucleotide sequence: TGTGCCAGCTCCCTCCCCGGGGCCAACGTCCTGACTTTC. Translated: CASSLPGANVLTF.

Remarks on this clonotype: One end of the junction is discordant with germline, which a read error may explain. The chain couples TRBV11-2 to TRBJ1-3, with D maybe TRBD1 (6 bases). The CDR3 consists of 17 residues. Germline-derived CDR1 and CDR2 are SGHAT and FQNNGV. The CDR3 here is CASSPIRGLSSGSTIYF. In DNA form, the CDR3 reads TGTGCCAGCAGCCCGATTCGGGGGCTTAGCTCTGGAAGCACCATATATTTT.

This clonotype has ten or more counts. The chain employs TRBV6-1 and TRBJ2-5; 7 nucleotides align to TRBD2. The junction had 13 bases not matched to a gene; V was cut back by 0 bases and J by 6 bases. Looked up from germline, CDR1 is MNHNS and CDR2 is SASEGT. CDR3 length: 17 amino acids. This CDR3 reads CASSEAPTGGEWQTQYF. The CDR3 DNA reads TGTGCCAGCAGTGAAGCACCTACTGGGGGGGAGTGGCAGACCCAGTACTTC.

CDR3 region: CAWIGVGNTEAFF. CDR3 coding DNA: TGTGCCTGGATAGGGGTGGGGAACACTGAAGCTTTCTTT. The V and J genes are TRBV30 and TRBJ1-1, with D possibly TRBD1 on 5 matching bases. This CDR3 has 13 residues. Trimming shortened V by 4 bases and J by 1 base, and 10 bases separated the two germline ends. Germline V lookup: CDR1 GTSNPN, CDR2 SVGIG (reference sequence).

This clonotype came up many times. The chain has TRBV28 and TRBJ2-2; 7 bases are a match to TRBD2. Per the germline V gene, CDR1 is MDHEN and CDR2 is SYDVKM. With V trimmed by 3 bases and J by 1 base, 5 bases remained unmatched. This CDR3 is built from 16 residues. CDR3: CASSFSREGNTGELFF. The CDR3 nucleotides read TGTGCCAGCAGTTTTTCCAGGGAGGGGAACACCGGGGAGCTGTTTTTT.

This clonotype has a count of ten or more. The rearrangement uses TRBV30 and TRBJ1-5; D might be TRBD1 (6 bases). Germline loops: CDR1 GTSNPN, CDR2 SVGIG (reference sequence). The CDR3 covers 15 residues. Trimming pared 3 bases from V and 1 base from J, leaving 13 bases between. DNA for the CDR3: TGTGCCTGGAGCCATGATACAGGGAGCAATCAGCCCCAGCATTTT. Protein: CAWSHDTGSNQPQHF.

This sequence joins TRBV6-1 and TRBJ2-5; 8 bases are shared with TRBD1. Germline V gene sequence: CDR1 MNHNS, CDR2 SASEGT. J was trimmed by 2 bases and V by 6 bases; bases with no gene match: 8. CDR3 length equals 15 residues. The CDR3 nucleotides are TGTGCCAGCAGAGACCTCGGGACAGGACAAGAGACCCAGTACTTC. Amino acids: CASRDLGTGQETQYF.

Many counts were recorded for this clonotype. V gene TRBV2 combines with J gene TRBJ2-7, with D possibly matching TRBD2 (5 bases). Germline V gene data show CDR1 as SNHLY and CDR2 as FYNNEI. This CDR3 has 15 residues. V lost 1 base and J 2 bases, leaving 12 bases between the germline ends. CDR3 protein: CASSEDGVRPYEQYF. As DNA, the CDR3 is TGTGCCAGCAGTGAAGACGGGGTGAGACCCTACGAGCAGTACTTC.

This clonotype was recorded at least ten times. The chain is built from TRBV10-3 and TRBJ1-1, with D hard to call. This CDR3 comprises 13 residues. The V gene lost 5 bases and the J gene lost 1 base, with 8 bases spanning the gap. In germline, CDR1 is ENHRY, CDR2 SYGVKD. The CDR3 loop is CAISPGQNTEAFF. The DNA of the CDR3 is TGTGCCATCAGTCCCGGGCAGAACACTGAAGCTTTCTTT.

At least ten counts were recorded for this clonotype. CDR3 amino acids: CASSPRHNTEAFF. CDR3 DNA sequence: TGTGCCAGCAGCCCGAGGCACAATACTGAAGCTTTCTTT. The V gene is TRBV11-2, the J gene TRBJ1-1, with unresolved D. V lost 5 bases and J lost 5, with 12 bases in between. The CDR3 has 13 amino acids. In germline, CDR1 is SGHAT, CDR2 FQNNGV.

There are many counts of this clonotype. The V call is TRBV12-3 or TRBV12-4, the J call TRBJ1-2, with TRBD1 as a possible D gene (5 bases). Trimming took off 7 bases at V and 1 base at J, with 13 bases between the two ends. The CDR3 length is 14 residues. CDR3 DNA sequence: TGTGCCAGCACCCAGGGACGGAATAACTATGGCTACACCTTC. Its translation: CASTQGRNNYGYTF.

This clonotype was detected ten times or more. This sequence joins TRBV20-1 and TRBJ2-7, with 7 bases identical to TRBD1. The CDR3 is 14 residues long. CDR1 is DFQATT and CDR2 is SNEGSKA in the germline V gene (reference sequence). Trimming at V came to 6 bases and at J to 3 bases, leaving 11 bases not matched to a gene. The CDR3 loop reads CSARGPAGGYEQYF. In DNA, the CDR3 is TGCAGTGCCCGAGGGCCCGCAGGGGGCTACGAGCAGTACTTC.

The chain carries TRBV18 and TRBJ1-3; possible D gene TRBD1, 6 bases. The CDR3 loop spans 16 amino acids. V lost 3 bases to trimming and J lost 0 bases, with 12 bases between them. In germline, CDR1 is KGHSH, CDR2 LQKENI. CDR3 in DNA: TGTGCCAGCTCACCGTCCACAGGGATCTCTGGAAACACCATATATTTT. Translation: CASSPSTGISGNTIYF.